The sequence of this T cell receptor beta chain was determined in a study of T cells expressing NK-cell markers. Study-wide findings and caveats: In more than five donors, dominant CD3+CD56+NKG2C+ clonotypes ranked among the top 10 CD8+ clonotypes.

This CDR3 spans 15 amino acids. CDR1 is MNHEY, CDR2 SMNVEV, per germline (reference sequence). Turning to this clonotype: Its specificity is not known.

It was by 5'RACE template switching with UMIs that TCR beta cDNA was made. TCRdb reanalyzed the 5' RACE reads and collapses them to one entry per CDR3 protein, without DNA. The sample totals roughly 450,000 distinct CDR3 sequences. The clonotype was recovered from a woman aged 45-60 years in good health. The specimen sequenced was blood T cells: a sorted CD56 or NKG2C T cell subset, CD4+ or CD8+ T cells, or bulk PBMC T cells (not recorded which). The chain recombines TRBV27 with TRBJ1-1; the TCRdb call, TRBD1, lacks DNA for checking. The CDR3 here is CASRGTGGWNTEAFF.